This is a list of T cell receptor beta chains from one sample in a study of OX40 agonist ivuxolimab in advanced cancers. Repertoires were generated with immunoSEQ multiplex PCR, while TCRdb's copy carries only in-frame clones and drops some. Among some 19,000 clones listed, 75% to 85% were seen once. The material was CD4+ or CD8+ T cells sorted from blood, obtained in a trial of the OX40 agonist ivuxolimab. These receptors all stem from an adult with an advanced solid tumor such as melanoma, head and neck, liver or kidney cancer. Both conserved end residues are part of each CDR3. D genes are given only for firm matches. The size entry is marked missing in some rows and otherwise reads once, few, many or a size class.

TRBJ1-2,once,NA,TRBV6-6,CASRPGVGRDGYTF,TGTGCCAGCAGGCCTGGTGTGGGACGGGATGGCTACACCTTC
TRBJ2-7,NA,TRBD1,TRBV6-5,CASSHRDRAPYEQYF,TGTGCCAGCAGCCACCGGGACAGGGCCCCCTACGAGCAGTACTTC
TRBJ1-1,NA,TRBD1,TRBV5-4,CASSSGQGASEAFF,TGTGCCAGCAGCTCAGGACAGGGGGCATCTGAAGCTTTCTTT
TRBJ1-3,NA,NA,TRBV7-9,CASSLASYSTGNTIYF,TGTGCCAGCAGCTTAGCGAGTTACAGCACGGGAAACACCATATATTTT
TRBJ1-4,once,NA,TRBV6-1,CASSEKIGEGEKLFF,TGTGCCAGCAGTGAAAAGATAGGGGAGGGGGAAAAACTGTTTTTT
TRBJ2-1,NA,TRBD1,TRBV4-2,CASSLTDGQGEGNEQFF,TGTGCCAGCAGCCTGACGGATGGACAGGGGGAGGGCAATGAGCAGTTCTTC
TRBJ1-5,NA,TRBD1,TRBV18,CASSQGGQAGNQPQHF,TGTGCCAGCTCACAAGGGGGCCAGGCAGGAAATCAGCCCCAGCATTTT
TRBJ1-5,NA,NA,TRBV19,CASSMTGHSNQPQHF,TGTGCCAGTAGTATGACAGGTCATAGCAATCAGCCCCAGCATTTT
TRBJ1-2,once,TRBD1,TRBV28,CASSLRTGLRGYTF,TGTGCCAGCAGTTTGAGGACAGGGTTACGTGGCTACACCTTC
TRBJ1-6,once,NA,TRBV11-2,CASSPSRISNSPLHF,TGTGCCAGCAGCCCCAGTAGGATTTCTAATTCACCCCTCCACTTT
TRBJ2-7,NA,TRBD2,TRBV11-2,CASSLGGIVNEQYF,TGTGCCAGCAGCTTGGGAGGGATTGTCAACGAGCAGTACTTC
TRBJ2-7,once,TRBD1,TRBV7-9,CASSLGGDRGTHEQYF,TGTGCCAGCAGCTTAGGTGGTGACAGGGGGACGCACGAGCAGTACTTC
TRBJ1-2,NA,NA,TRBV16,CASSREIYGYTF,TGTGCCAGCAGCAGGGAGATCTATGGCTACACCTTC
TRBJ2-7,NA,NA,TRBV11-1,CASSLEVGHYEQYF,TGTGCCAGCAGCTTAGAAGTTGGTCACTACGAGCAGTACTTC